Presented here are 11 T cell receptor beta chains from one specimen sequenced in a study of fetal regulatory T cell absence and autoimmunity (dated by TCRdb to the late 2010s). To prepare the library, the immunoSEQ multiplex PCR assay was applied. TCRdb carries this immuneACCESS record with in-frame sequences only. Its versions omit some clonotypes, under half of them owing to an unresolved V gene in the studies checked, with the rest unexplained. This sample gives 95,000 to 100,000 clones in total; 72% of them show up just once. Together, the top ten hold 2% of the sample. The sample was pancreas tissue. The receptors originated from a male donor with IPEX syndrome.

V is TRBV29-1 and J is TRBJ1-5; TRBD1 agrees at 8 bases. The CDR3 consists of 17 residues. Germline V lookup: CDR1 SQVTM, CDR2 ANQGSEA. The trim removed 0 bases at V and 1 base at J, leaving 8 bases unmatched. Written as DNA, the CDR3 is TGCAGCGTTGAAGACTCGACAGGGGAGGAGAGCAATCAGCCCCAGCATTTT. Protein: CSVEDSTGEESNQPQHF.

This clone was picked up one time. CDR3: CASRFLRDGYTF. The CDR3 DNA is TGTGCCAGTAGGTTTCTCAGGGATGGCTACACCTTC. The chain recombines TRBV19 with TRBJ1-2, with a possible D match to TRBD1 (5 bases). V was trimmed by 6 bases and J by 6 bases, leaving 11 bases between them. Germline lookup yields CDR1 LNHDA and CDR2 SQIVND (reference sequence). This CDR3 is built from 12 residues.

This chain links TRBV19 with TRBJ1-5; 8 bases align to TRBD1. J gave up 5 bases and V 5 bases, and 8 bases lay outside the gene matches. The CDR3 is made up of 15 amino acids. Per the germline V gene, CDR1 is LNHDA and CDR2 is SQIVND (reference sequence). The CDR3 protein is CASSVYRGGDQPQHF. CDR3 in DNA: TGTGCCAGTAGTGTTTACAGGGGGGGTGATCAGCCCCAGCATTTT.

V and J are TRBV4-1 and TRBJ1-2; D unclear. The CDR3 sequence is 12 residues long. Trimming took 1 base from V and 7 from J, leaving 7 bases between them. Germline V lookup: CDR1 MGHRA, CDR2 YSYEKL. CDR3 in amino acids: CASSQVGSGYTF. The CDR3 DNA is TGCGCCAGCAGCCAAGTGGGCTCTGGCTACACCTTC.

The sample holds a few counts of this clone. This chain connects TRBV6-1 to TRBJ1-1, with D perhaps matching TRBD1 (6 bases). Germline V CDR1 and CDR2: MNHNS, SASEGT. Trimming cost V 2 bases and J 4 bases, with 11 bases left between them. The CDR3 runs 14 residues. CDR3 nucleotide sequence: TGTGCCAGCAGTGAATTTGGGGGGCGCACTGAAGCTTTCTTT. Its translation: CASSEFGGRTEAFF.

The genes are TRBV5-4 and TRBJ2-5; weak D call: TRBD2 (5 bases). This CDR3 contains 16 residues. Germline lookup yields CDR1 SGHNT and CDR2 YYREEE (reference sequence). V was trimmed by 0 bases and J by 4 bases, leaving 16 bases between them. Here the CDR3 reads CASSLENGGFVETQYF. Here the CDR3 DNA reads TGTGCCAGCAGCTTGGAAAACGGCGGGTTTGTAGAGACCCAGTACTTC.

V gene TRBV5-5 combines with J gene TRBJ2-7; no clear D gene. Trimming cost V 4 bases and J 1 base, with 12 bases left between them. The germline CDR1 and CDR2 sequences are SGHKS and YYEKEE (reference sequence). CDR3 length equals 14 residues. This CDR3 is CASSLRFESYEQYF. In nucleotides, the CDR3 is TGTGCCAGCAGCCTCCGGTTTGAGTCCTACGAGCAGTACTTC. The variable domain in full, completed from reference TRBV5-5 and TRBJ2-7, reads DAGVTQSPTHLIKTRGQQVTLRCSPISGHKSVSWYQQVLGQGPQFIFQYYEKEERGRGNFPDRFSARQFPNYSSELNVNALLLGDSALYLCASSLRFESYEQYFGPGTRLTVT.

V gene TRBV4-1 combines with J gene TRBJ2-7, with 11 bases fitting TRBD2. This CDR3 comprises 15 residues. V gave up 4 bases and J gave up 0 bases; unmatched junction bases: 2. CDR1 MGHRA and CDR2 YSYEKL come from the germline V gene. CDR3: CASSPTSGSSYEQYF. In nucleotides, the CDR3 is TGCGCCAGCAGCCCCACTAGCGGGAGCTCCTACGAGCAGTACTTC.

This clone turned up a few times. The chain couples TRBV7-9 to TRBJ2-7; a possible D gene is TRBD1 (5 bases). The length of the CDR3 is 13 residues. The V gene lost 1 base and the J gene lost 3 bases, with 7 bases spanning the gap. Germline V gene sequence: CDR1 SEHNR, CDR2 FQNEAQ (reference sequence). The CDR3 loop reads CASSLGQNYEQYF. The CDR3 nucleotides are TGTGCCAGCAGCTTAGGACAGAACTACGAGCAGTACTTC.

This chain joins TRBV11-2 and TRBJ2-2, with D perhaps being TRBD1 or TRBD2 (5 bases each). The germline CDR1 and CDR2 sequences are SGHAT and FQNNGV. Trimming stripped 5 bases from V and 0 bases from J, with 22 bases between. The CDR3 has 19 residues. CDR3 loop: CASSLVGPRDPANTGELFF. The CDR3 DNA reads as TGTGCCAGCAGCCTAGTCGGGCCCAGGGACCCAGCGAACACCGGGGAGCTGTTTTTT.

This sequence joins TRBV10-2 and TRBJ2-7; D tentatively reads TRBD1 or TRBD2 (5 bases each). Germline CDR1 WSHSY, CDR2 SAAADI. V dropped 6 bases and J dropped 1 base, with 7 bases sitting between them. The length of the CDR3 is 12 residues. This chain's CDR3 is CASRGPSYEQYF. The CDR3 DNA follows: TGCGCCAGCAGGGGACCATCCTACGAGCAGTACTTC.